The clone carrying this TCR beta chain is a singleton in its sample. The target antigen is unknown. These data come from a study of cytomegalovirus exposure and HLA in healthy donors. Primers for the PCR totalled 60 Vbeta and 13 Jbeta. Clones were sequenced by immunoSEQ multiplex PCR, and TCRdb holds only the in-frame ones, with some missing. The repertoire holds some 170,000 clones, with roughly 82% as singletons. Points from the study as a whole: Available immune exposure information was restricted to CMV serostatus only.

Material: PBMCs. This TCR came from a man in his fifties in good health and CMV-seropositive.

Written as DNA, the CDR3 is TGCGCCAGCCGGGGGGGTTTCGACATTCAGTACTTC. It codes for CASRGGFDIQYF. The chain joins TRBV5-1 to TRBJ2-4; 8 bases agree with TRBD2. The CDR3 has 12 residues. After removal of 7 bases from V and 8 bases from J, the junction contained 5 bases not matched to a gene. Looked up from germline, CDR1 is SGHRS and CDR2 is YFSETQ.